These 24 T cell receptor beta chains share one sample of origin, sequenced in a study of cytomegalovirus exposure and HLA in healthy donors. PCR primers comprised 60 Vbeta and 13 Jbeta primers. TCRdb keeps only in-frame clones here, not all; method: immunoSEQ multiplex PCR. The sample contains around 160,000 clones, more than 65% of which appear only once. Material for sequencing was PBMCs. Receptor source: a woman in her thirties or forties in good health and CMV-seropositive.

The chain carries TRBV11-2 and TRBJ1-5, with TRBD1 as a possible D gene (6 bases). Germline CDR1 is SGHAT and CDR2 is FQNNGV. The CDR3 length is 14 residues. V shed 3 bases and J shed 4 bases, with 10 bases lying between them. In DNA form, the CDR3 reads TGTGCCAGCAGCTTTACAGGGCTTAATCAGCCCCAGCATTTT. Protein: CASSFTGLNQPQHF.

A few counts support this clone. The chain combines TRBV6-1 with TRBJ1-5; D is undetermined. There are 12 residues in the CDR3. From germline, CDR1 is MNHNS and CDR2 SASEGT. The germline V and J ends were trimmed by 2 bases and 6 bases, with 5 bases remaining between them. CDR3 nucleotides: TGTGCCAGCAGTGAATTCTCTCAGCCCCAGCATTTT. It codes for CASSEFSQPQHF.

This sequence joins TRBV7-9 and TRBJ1-1; TRBD1 is a possible D gene (5 bases). Trimming took off 0 bases at V and 4 bases at J, with 9 bases between the two ends. Germline CDR1 SEHNR, CDR2 FQNEAQ (reference sequence). This CDR3 contains 14 residues. This CDR3 is CASSLADTSTEAFF. CDR3 nucleotide sequence: TGTGCCAGCAGCTTAGCGGACACGAGCACTGAAGCTTTCTTT.

This clone was found once. The chain is built from TRBV5-4 and TRBJ2-7, with D tentatively TRBD1 (6 bases). This CDR3 has 14 amino acids. Per germline, CDR1 SGHNT and CDR2 YYREEE (reference sequence). With 0 bases removed from V and 3 bases from J, the gap between germline ends came to 10 bases. The chain's CDR3 is CASSLGDRHYEQYF. In DNA form, the CDR3 reads TGTGCCAGCAGCTTGGGAGACAGGCACTACGAGCAGTACTTC.

In this sample, this clone turned up a few times. This chain joins TRBV20-1 and TRBJ2-5; no firm D call. The ends were cut back, 0 bases at V and 5 bases at J, with 4 bases in the middle. The V gene's germline CDR1 is DFQATT and CDR2 SNEGSKA (reference sequence). There are 11 residues in the CDR3. CDR3 in amino acids: CSARDMETQYF. CDR3 DNA: TGCAGTGCTAGAGATATGGAGACCCAGTACTTC.

The V and J genes are TRBV4-1 and TRBJ1-2; D is undetermined. Germline loops: CDR1 MGHRA, CDR2 YSYEKL. The CDR3 totals 12 residues. The ends were cut back, 0 bases at V and 4 bases at J, with 3 bases in the middle. The CDR3 DNA reads as TGCGCCAGCAGCCAAGACCGCTATGGCTACACCTTC. Its translation: CASSQDRYGYTF.

Here the CDR3 DNA reads TGTGCCAGCAGCCTCACCTGGACAGGGATCTACGAGCAGTACTTC. The encoded protein is CASSLTWTGIYEQYF. This rearrangement joins TRBV13 to TRBJ2-7, with TRBD1 matching 8 bases. After removal of 5 bases from V and 3 bases from J, the junction contained 9 bases not matched to a gene. This CDR3 has 15 amino acids. CDR1 is PRHDT and CDR2 is FYEKMQ in the germline V gene (reference sequence).

Only one count was recorded for this clone. This rearrangement joins TRBV28 to TRBJ1-5; 11 bases fit TRBD1. From germline, CDR1 is MDHEN and CDR2 SYDVKM. The CDR3 runs 15 residues. With 6 bases clipped from V and 6 bases from J, the junction kept 7 bases outside the gene matches. CDR3 bases: TGTGCCAGCAGGGGCGGACAGGGGGCAGGTCAGCCCCAGCATTTT. Its translation: CASRGGQGAGQPQHF.

The chain links TRBV7-2 to TRBJ1-2; no clear D gene. Deletions cut 3 bases from V and 0 bases from J, with 5 bases between. This CDR3 has 13 amino acids. Germline-derived CDR1 and CDR2 are SGHTA and FQGNSA. CDR3 loop: CASSLLANYGYTF. For the CDR3, the DNA is TGTGCCAGCAGCTTGCTAGCTAACTATGGCTACACCTTC.

This sequence joins TRBV5-1 and TRBJ2-7; TRBD2 aligns across 11 bases. The CDR3 contains 20 residues. The V and J ends lost 6 bases and 0 bases, in that order; junction bases with no gene match: 20. In germline, CDR1 is SGHRS, CDR2 YFSETQ. The CDR3 DNA is TGCGCCAGCACCCTTCTACCCGGGACTAGCGGAACCGCGAGCTCCTACGAGCAGTACTTC. This sequence encodes CASTLLPGTSGTASSYEQYF.

The chain carries TRBV5-4 and TRBJ2-5; TRBD1 aligns across 8 bases. The ends lost 4 bases at V and 3 bases at J; junction bases unmatched: 5. In germline, CDR1 is SGHNT, CDR2 YYREEE (reference sequence). This CDR3 is 14 amino acids long. The CDR3 DNA is TGTGCCAGCAGCCCCACAGGGGGGAAAGAGACCCAGTACTTC. Protein: CASSPTGGKETQYF.

This clone has just a few counts. The chain combines TRBV18 with TRBJ2-7, with TRBD1 matching over 8 bases. The CDR3 extends over 14 amino acids. V trimming: 3 bases; J trimming: 5 bases; junction bases outside the gene matches: 6. From germline, CDR1 is KGHSH and CDR2 LQKENI. For the CDR3, the DNA is TGTGCCAGCTCACCGAGACAGGGGTCCAACGAGCAGTACTTC. Amino acids: CASSPRQGSNEQYF.

This rearrangement joins TRBV5-1 to TRBJ2-1; 9 positions agree with TRBD2. J lost 8 bases, V lost 3 bases, and 9 bases had no gene match. The germline V gene encodes CDR1 SGHRS and CDR2 YFSETQ. This CDR3 is 15 amino acids long. CDR3 in amino acids: CASSWTEREVHEQFF. The CDR3 DNA reads as TGCGCCAGCAGCTGGACTGAGCGGGAGGTGCATGAGCAGTTCTTC.

The rearrangement uses TRBV6-5 and TRBJ1-1; a weak D match, TRBD1 (6 bases). Trimming took 5 bases from V and 4 from J, leaving 14 bases between them. This CDR3 spans 14 amino acids. From germline, CDR1 is MNHEY and CDR2 SVGAGI. In nucleotides, the CDR3 is TGTGCCAGCAGTCGTGACAGGACTGCCACTGAAGCTTTCTTT. Its protein product is CASSRDRTATEAFF.

This clone was counted only a few times. The J gene is TRBJ1-5, the V gene TRBV5-6; 7 bases agree with TRBD1. J was trimmed by 7 bases and V by 3 bases; bases with no gene match: 7. The CDR3 spans 14 residues. CDR1 and CDR2 from the germline V gene are SGHDT and YYEEEE. CDR3 sequence: CASSSTGDSQPQHF. The CDR3 DNA follows: TGTGCCAGCAGCTCTACAGGGGATTCGCAGCCCCAGCATTTT.

Only a few counts were recorded for this clone. The genes are TRBV2 and TRBJ1-5; tentative D call: TRBD1 (6 bases). Per the germline V gene, CDR1 is SNHLY and CDR2 is FYNNEI. The CDR3 is made up of 13 amino acids. Trimming left V 8 bases short and J 7 bases short, with 15 bases between. In DNA, the CDR3 is TGTGCCAGCCGAGGGGAGGGGGGACAGCCCCAGCATTTT. Translated: CASRGEGGQPQHF. Combining the CDR3 with reference TRBV2 and TRBJ1-5 gives the whole variable domain EPEVTQTPSHQVTQMGQEVILRCVPISNHLYFYWYRQILGQKVEFLVSFYNNEISEKSEIFDDQFSVERPDGSNFTLKIRSTKLEDSAMYFCASRGEGGQPQHFGDGTRLSIL.

V gene TRBV18 combines with J gene TRBJ2-7, with TRBD1 as a possible D gene (6 bases). Germline CDR1 reads KGHSH; CDR2 reads LQKENI. V lost 3 bases and J lost 4, with 16 bases in between. CDR3 length equals 15 residues. The CDR3 bases are TGTGCCAGCTCACCCTTGTCCCGGGACATTTACGAGCAGTACTTC. This codes for CASSPLSRDIYEQYF.

The rearrangement joins TRBV11-3 to TRBJ2-5, with TRBD2 identical over 9 bases. The CDR3 is 13 amino acids. Germline CDR1 SGHNT, CDR2 YENEEA. Unmatched junction bases numbered 1, after V lost 3 bases and J lost 5 bases. The CDR3 sequence: CASSFGLAETQYF. The CDR3, as DNA: TGTGCCAGCAGCTTCGGACTAGCGGAGACCCAGTACTTC. The complete variable domain, with remaining parts taken from reference TRBV11-3 and TRBJ2-5, reads EAGVVQSPRYKIIEKKQPVAFWCNPISGHNTLYWYLQNLGQGPELLIRYENEEAVDDSQLPKDRFSAERLKGVDSTLKIQPAELGDSAVYLCASSFGLAETQYFGPGTRLLVL.

This clone came up a few times. The chain is built from TRBV4-3 and TRBJ1-1; D uncertain. Between the trimmed V and J ends, which lost 4 bases and 1 base, there was a span of 13 bases. The V gene's germline CDR1 is LGHNA and CDR2 YSLEER. The CDR3 is 15 amino acids. The CDR3 region is CASSPRLGRNTEAFF. The CDR3, as DNA: TGCGCCAGCAGCCCAAGATTAGGGAGGAACACTGAAGCTTTCTTT.

The chain employs TRBV7-2 and TRBJ1-1, with TRBD1 identical over 11 bases. This CDR3 is 16 amino acids long. CDR1 is SGHTA, CDR2 FQGNSA, per germline. Germline trimming cut 6 bases from V and 3 bases from J; bases unmatched to any gene: 9. The CDR3, as DNA: TGTGCCAGCAGATCGAGGGACAGGGGGTTCCACACTGAAGCTTTCTTT. This encodes CASRSRDRGFHTEAFF.

J is TRBJ2-1 and V is TRBV9; 8 bases line up with TRBD1. Trimming cost V 3 bases and J 9 bases; bases outside gene matches: 11. Per the germline V gene, CDR1 is SGDLS and CDR2 is YYNGEE. The CDR3 covers 15 residues. The CDR3 DNA reads as TGTGCCAGCAGCGAGAACGGACAGGGTCTGGGTGAGCAGTTCTTC. Protein sequence: CASSENGQGLGEQFF. The variable domain in full, with the rest retrieved from reference TRBV9 and TRBJ2-1, is DSGVTQTPKHLITATGQRVTLRCSPRSGDLSVYWYQQSLDQGLQFLIQYYNGEERAKGNILERFSAQQFPDLHSELNLSSLELGDSALYFCASSENGQGLGEQFFGPGTRLTVL.

The chain couples TRBV11-2 to TRBJ1-2; TRBD1 agrees at 7 bases. There are 13 residues in the CDR3. J gave up 8 bases and V 5 bases, and 8 bases lay outside the gene matches. The germline V gene encodes CDR1 SGHAT and CDR2 FQNNGV. CDR3 sequence (DNA): TGTGCCAGCAGCCTACAGGGGTGGTTAGGCTACACCTTC. This codes for CASSLQGWLGYTF. Full variable domain (missing parts from reference TRBV11-2 and TRBJ1-2): EAGVAQSPRYKIIEKRQSVAFWCNPISGHATLYWYQQILGQGPKLLIQFQNNGVVDDSQLPKDRFSAERLKGVDSTLKIQPAKLEDSAVYLCASSLQGWLGYTFGSGTRLTVV.

J is TRBJ2-1 and V is TRBV5-4; 8 bases fit TRBD2. The CDR3 has 16 residues. Germline V gene sequence: CDR1 SGHNT, CDR2 YYREEE (reference sequence). With V trimmed by 4 bases and J by 4 bases, 10 bases remained unmatched. The CDR3 sequence: CASSNSLAAGYNEQFF. CDR3 DNA sequence: TGTGCCAGCAGCAACTCACTAGCGGCGGGTTACAATGAGCAGTTCTTC.

The J gene is TRBJ2-2, the V gene TRBV9; D is perhaps TRBD1 (6 bases). V was shortened by 1 base and J by 1 base, with 8 bases between the two germline ends. The CDR3 sequence is 15 residues long. The germline V gene encodes CDR1 SGDLS and CDR2 YYNGEE. The CDR3 DNA is TGTGCCAGCAGCGTAACGGGACAGAACACCGGGGAGCTGTTTTTT. Protein product: CASSVTGQNTGELFF.